The T cell receptor (beta chain) under discussion was sequenced for a study of shared clonotypes between healthy human individuals. The germline gives CDR1 LNHDA, CDR2 SQIVND (reference sequence). The V and J ends lost 2 bases and 0 bases, in that order; junction bases with no gene match: 2. The CDR3 runs 16 residues. Execution of the assay was at deep level. Some clones are missing from TCRdb's copy, which holds only in-frame ones; the method was immunoSEQ multiplex PCR. The repertoire holds about 490,000 clones, approximately 84% seen once, with about 13% in the top ten. The genes are TRBV19 and TRBJ2-7; 12 bases align to TRBD1. The source is a woman aged 40-49 years in good health. Some clones in this sample may be carry-over from other donors' samples. The specimen was PBMCs. The CDR3, as DNA: TGTGCCAGTAGTATAAGGGGACAGGGGGCCTCCTACGAGCAGTACTTC. The encoded protein is CASSIRGQGASYEQYF.